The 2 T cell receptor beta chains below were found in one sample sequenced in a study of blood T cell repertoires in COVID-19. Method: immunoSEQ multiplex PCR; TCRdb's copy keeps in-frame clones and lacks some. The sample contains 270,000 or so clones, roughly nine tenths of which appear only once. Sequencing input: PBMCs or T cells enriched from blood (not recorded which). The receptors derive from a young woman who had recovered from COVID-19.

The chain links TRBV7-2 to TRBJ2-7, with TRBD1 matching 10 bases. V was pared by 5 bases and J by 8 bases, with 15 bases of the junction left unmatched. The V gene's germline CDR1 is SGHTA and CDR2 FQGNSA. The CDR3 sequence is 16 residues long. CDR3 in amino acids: CASSAVLGTGVLKQYF. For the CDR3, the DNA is TGTGCCAGCAGCGCCGTATTGGGGACAGGGGTTTTAAAGCAGTACTTC.

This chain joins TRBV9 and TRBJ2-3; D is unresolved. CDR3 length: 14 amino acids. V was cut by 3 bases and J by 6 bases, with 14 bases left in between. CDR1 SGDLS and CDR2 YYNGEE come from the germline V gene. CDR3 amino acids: CASSERWIGDTQYF. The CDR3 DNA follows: TGTGCCAGCAGCGAGAGGTGGATCGGGGATACGCAGTATTTT.